The 8 T cell receptor beta chains listed next were all sequenced from one sample in a study of blood T cell repertoires in COVID-19. The protocol was immunoSEQ multiplex PCR, while the TCRdb copy is restricted to in-frame clones and leaves out a portion. The table shows approximately 390,000 clones, with around 90% occurring only once. The sequenced sample consisted of PBMCs or T cells enriched from blood (not recorded which). The receptors were gathered from a woman in her forties with acute COVID-19.

The chain joins TRBV19 to TRBJ1-2, with 7 bases lining up with TRBD1. V dropped 3 bases and J dropped 7; count of bases not matched to a gene: 8. The CDR3 is 14 residues long. In germline, CDR1 is LNHDA, CDR2 SQIVND (reference sequence). CDR3 protein: CASSILLQGFGYTF. DNA of the CDR3: TGTGCCAGTAGTATTCTATTACAGGGGTTTGGCTACACCTTC. Full variable domain (outside the CDR3, taken from reference TRBV19 and TRBJ1-2): DGGITQSPKYLFRKEGQNVTLSCEQNLNHDAMYWYRQDPGQGLRLIYYSQIVNDFQKGDIAEGYSVSREKKESFPLTVTSAQKNPTAFYLCASSILLQGFGYTFGSGTRLTVV.

The rearrangement joins TRBV29-1 to TRBJ2-3; D may be TRBD1 (6 bases). Trimming removed 3 bases at V and 3 bases at J, with 19 bases between. This CDR3 region has 16 residues. Germline loops: CDR1 SQVTM, CDR2 ANQGSEA. The CDR3 sequence: CSVEGTTGGATDTQYF. The CDR3 DNA follows: TGCAGCGTTGAGGGGACAACTGGGGGTGCAACAGATACGCAGTATTTT.

The chain combines TRBV24-1 with TRBJ1-1; D may be TRBD1 (6 bases). Germline CDR1 and CDR2: KGHDR and SFDVKD. Trimming took off 9 bases at V and 0 bases at J, with 10 bases between the two ends. The CDR3 extends over 13 amino acids. The CDR3 nucleotides are TGTGCCACCCGACAGGCCTTGAACACTGAAGCTTTCTTT. This gives the protein CATRQALNTEAFF.

The chain has TRBV5-1 and TRBJ1-1, with D unresolved. V gave up 4 bases and J gave up 0 bases, with 10 bases separating them. Germline loops: CDR1 SGHRS, CDR2 YFSETQ. CDR3 size: 14 residues. CDR3 residues: CASSADGVNTEAFF. CDR3 in DNA: TGCGCCAGCAGCGCCGACGGGGTGAACACTGAAGCTTTCTTT.

V usage is TRBV24-1 and J usage is TRBJ2-7; 10 bases are shared with TRBD1. CDR1 is KGHDR and CDR2 is SFDVKD in the germline V gene. J lost 2 bases, V lost 4 bases, and 4 bases had no gene match. The CDR3 loop spans 15 amino acids. The CDR3 DNA follows: TGTGCCACCAGTGAGGCCGGGACAGGGGCCTACGAGCAGTACTTC. Translating gives CATSEAGTGAYEQYF.

This clone was picked up many times. In the same sample, other DNA sequences code for this CDR3. The chain carries TRBV6-5 and TRBJ2-7; TRBD1 agrees at 8 bases. The ends lost 1 base at V and 4 bases at J; junction bases unmatched: 3. The CDR3 is 14 amino acids. Germline V lookup: CDR1 MNHEY, CDR2 SVGAGI. CDR3 in amino acids: CASSYLGQGYEQYF. The DNA for the CDR3 is TGTGCCAGCAGTTACTTAGGACAGGGTTACGAGCAGTACTTC.

As for this clone: The sample carries other DNA sequences with the same CDR3. The chain combines TRBV18 with TRBJ1-5; a possible D gene is TRBD1 (5 bases). Trimming took off 3 bases at V and 5 bases at J, with 8 bases between the two ends. The CDR3 extends over 13 amino acids. Germline loops: CDR1 KGHSH, CDR2 LQKENI. The CDR3 here is CASSPGGDQPQHF. The CDR3 coding sequence is TGTGCCAGCTCACCCGGGGGGGATCAGCCCCAGCATTTT.

V and J are TRBV18 and TRBJ2-1, with D maybe TRBD2 (5 bases). This CDR3 region has 15 residues. V lost 6 bases to trimming and J lost 8 bases, with 20 bases between them. Per the germline V gene, CDR1 is KGHSH and CDR2 is LQKENI. CDR3: CASSPVWTHGDEQFF. CDR3 DNA sequence: TGTGCCAGCTCCCCGGTGTGGACCCACGGGGATGAGCAGTTCTTC.